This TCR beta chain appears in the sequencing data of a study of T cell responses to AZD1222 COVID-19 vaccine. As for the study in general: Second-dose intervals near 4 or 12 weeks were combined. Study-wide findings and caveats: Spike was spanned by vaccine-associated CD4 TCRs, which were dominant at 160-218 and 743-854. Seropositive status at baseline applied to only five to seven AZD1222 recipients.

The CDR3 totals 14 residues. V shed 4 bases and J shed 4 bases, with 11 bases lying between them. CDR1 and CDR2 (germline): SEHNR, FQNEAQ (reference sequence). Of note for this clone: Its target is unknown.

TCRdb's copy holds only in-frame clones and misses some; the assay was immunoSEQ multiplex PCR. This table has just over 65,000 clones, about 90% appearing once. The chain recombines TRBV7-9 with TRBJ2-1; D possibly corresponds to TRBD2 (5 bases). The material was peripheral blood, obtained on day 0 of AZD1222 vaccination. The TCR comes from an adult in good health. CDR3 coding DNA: TGTGCCAGCAGCTCGACGGAGGTTTACAATGAGCAGTTCTTC. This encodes CASSSTEVYNEQFF.